The table lists the clone carrying this T cell receptor beta chain with many counts. The antigen is not known. The CDR3 contains 18 residues. The J segment lost 0 bases and the V segment lost 1 base, leaving 11 bases of the junction unmatched. Germline loops: CDR1 SEHNR, CDR2 FQNEAQ (reference sequence). Profiling relied on immunoSEQ multiplex PCR, and the TCRdb table lists in-frame clones only, not all of them. The data contain about 46,000 clones, around 74% of them seen just once; the ten biggest clones take up around 8.9%. The sample is drawn from a study of vaccination effects on CD4 cells after COVID-19. After roughly 10 days in culture, the CD4+ T cells were isolated.

The specimen comprised CD4+ T cells from PBMCs cultured without peptide, sampled before COVID-19 vaccination. The V call is TRBV7-9, the J call TRBJ2-7, with 8 bases fitting TRBD1. The receptor comes from a human donor who had a prior SARS-CoV-2 infection. CDR3 in DNA: TGTGCCAGCAGCTTAGGTACGCGGACAACAGGGGGCTCCTACGAGCAGTACTTC. Encoded protein: CASSLGTRTTGGSYEQYF. Full variable domain (rest looked up from reference TRBV7-9 and TRBJ2-7): DTGVSQNPRHKITKRGQNVTFRCDPISEHNRLYWYRQTLGQGPEFLTYFQNEAQLEKSRLLSDRFSAERPKGSFSTLEIQRTEQGDSAMYLCASSLGTRTTGGSYEQYFGPGTRLTVT.